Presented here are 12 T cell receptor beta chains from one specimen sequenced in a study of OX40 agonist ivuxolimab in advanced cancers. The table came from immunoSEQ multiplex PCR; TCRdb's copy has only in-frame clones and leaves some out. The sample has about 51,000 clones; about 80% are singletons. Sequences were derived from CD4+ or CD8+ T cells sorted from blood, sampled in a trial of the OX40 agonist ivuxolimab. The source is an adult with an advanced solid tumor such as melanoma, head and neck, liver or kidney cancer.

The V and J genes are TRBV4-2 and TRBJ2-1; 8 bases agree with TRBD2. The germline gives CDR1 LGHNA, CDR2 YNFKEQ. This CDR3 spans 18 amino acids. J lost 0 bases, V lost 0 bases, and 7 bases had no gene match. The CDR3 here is CASSQDLGGRSSYNEQFF. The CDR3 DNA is TGTGCCAGCAGCCAAGATTTGGGCGGGAGGTCCTCCTACAATGAGCAGTTCTTC.

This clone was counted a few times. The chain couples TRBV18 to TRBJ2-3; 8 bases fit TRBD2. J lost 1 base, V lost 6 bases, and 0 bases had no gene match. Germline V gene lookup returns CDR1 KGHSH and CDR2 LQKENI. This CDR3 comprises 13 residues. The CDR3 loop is CASSTSGTDTQYF. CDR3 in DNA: TGTGCCAGCTCGACTAGCGGCACAGATACGCAGTATTTT.

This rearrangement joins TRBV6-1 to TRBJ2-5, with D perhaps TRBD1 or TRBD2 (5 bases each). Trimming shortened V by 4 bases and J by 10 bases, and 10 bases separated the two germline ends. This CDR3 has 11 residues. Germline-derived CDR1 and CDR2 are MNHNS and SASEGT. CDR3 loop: CASSVGDIQYF. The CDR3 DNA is TGTGCCAGCAGTGTGGGGGATATCCAGTACTTC.

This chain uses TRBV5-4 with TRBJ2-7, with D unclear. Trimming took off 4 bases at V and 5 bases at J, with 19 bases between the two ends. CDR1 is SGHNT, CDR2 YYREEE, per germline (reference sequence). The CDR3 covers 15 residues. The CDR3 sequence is CASSQRMGVKNEQYF. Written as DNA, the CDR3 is TGTGCCAGCAGCCAAAGGATGGGCGTTAAGAACGAGCAGTACTTC.

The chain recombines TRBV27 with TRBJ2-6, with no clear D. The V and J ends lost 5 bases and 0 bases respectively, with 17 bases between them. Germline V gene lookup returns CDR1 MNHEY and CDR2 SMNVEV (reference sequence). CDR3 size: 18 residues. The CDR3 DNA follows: TGTGCCAGCAGTCAAACCGGGTCTAGGGCCTCTGGGGCCAACGTCCTGACTTTC. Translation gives CASSQTGSRASGANVLTF.

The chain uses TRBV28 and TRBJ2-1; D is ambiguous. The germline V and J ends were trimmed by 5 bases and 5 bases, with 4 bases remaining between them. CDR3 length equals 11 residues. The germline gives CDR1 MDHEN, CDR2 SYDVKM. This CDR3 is CASSKHNEQFF. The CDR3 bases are TGTGCCAGCAGTAAGCACAATGAGCAGTTCTTC.

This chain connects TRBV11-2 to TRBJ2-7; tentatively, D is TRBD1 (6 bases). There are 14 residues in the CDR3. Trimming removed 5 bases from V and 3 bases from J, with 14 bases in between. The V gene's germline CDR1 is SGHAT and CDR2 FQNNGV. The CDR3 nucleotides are TGTGCCAGCAGCCCGGGACACAAAAGCTACGAGCAGTACTTC. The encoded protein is CASSPGHKSYEQYF.

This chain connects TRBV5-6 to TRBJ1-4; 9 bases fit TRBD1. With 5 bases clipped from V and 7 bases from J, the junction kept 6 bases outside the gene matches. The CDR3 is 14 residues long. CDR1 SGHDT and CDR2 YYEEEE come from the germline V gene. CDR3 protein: CASRRDRVGEKLFF. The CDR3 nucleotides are TGTGCCAGCAGGAGGGACAGGGTGGGTGAAAAACTGTTTTTT.

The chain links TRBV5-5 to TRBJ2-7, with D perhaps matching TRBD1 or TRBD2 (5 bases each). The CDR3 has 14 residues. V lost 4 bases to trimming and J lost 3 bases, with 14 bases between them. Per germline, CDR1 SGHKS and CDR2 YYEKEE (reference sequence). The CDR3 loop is CASSGDLWGYEQYF. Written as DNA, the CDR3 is TGTGCCAGCAGCGGGGACCTATGGGGCTACGAGCAGTACTTC.

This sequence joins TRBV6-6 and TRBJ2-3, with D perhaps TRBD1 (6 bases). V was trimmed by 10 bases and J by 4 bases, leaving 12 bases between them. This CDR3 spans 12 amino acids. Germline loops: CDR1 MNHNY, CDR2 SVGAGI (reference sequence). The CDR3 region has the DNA TGTGCCACGCGACAGGTGTCAGATACGCAGTATTTT. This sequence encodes CATRQVSDTQYF.

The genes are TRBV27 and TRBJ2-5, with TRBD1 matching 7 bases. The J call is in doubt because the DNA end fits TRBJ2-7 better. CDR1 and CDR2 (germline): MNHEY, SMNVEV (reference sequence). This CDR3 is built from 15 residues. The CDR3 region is CASSSSHRGTYEQYF. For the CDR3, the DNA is TGTGCCAGCAGCTCTTCTCACAGGGGCACCTACGAGCAGTACTTC.

The DNA for the CDR3 is TGTGCCAGCAGTGAAGAGGGTTACAATTCACCCCTCCACTTT. Amino acid sequence: CASSEEGYNSPLHF. The chain combines TRBV2 with TRBJ1-6; D not certain. Between the trimmed V and J ends, which lost 1 base and 7 bases, there was a span of 8 bases. Looked up from germline, CDR1 is SNHLY and CDR2 is FYNNEI. This CDR3 has 14 residues.